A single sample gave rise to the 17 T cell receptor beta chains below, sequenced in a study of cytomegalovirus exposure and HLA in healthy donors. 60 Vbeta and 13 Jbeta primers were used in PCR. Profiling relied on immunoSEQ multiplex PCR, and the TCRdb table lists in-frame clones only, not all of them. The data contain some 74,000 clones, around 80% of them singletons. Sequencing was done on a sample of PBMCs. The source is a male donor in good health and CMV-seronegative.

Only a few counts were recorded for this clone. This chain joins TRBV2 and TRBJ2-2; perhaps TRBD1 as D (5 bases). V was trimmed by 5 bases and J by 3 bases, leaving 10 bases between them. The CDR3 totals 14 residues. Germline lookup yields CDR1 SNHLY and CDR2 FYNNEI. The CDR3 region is CASSQDTYTGELFF. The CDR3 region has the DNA TGTGCCAGCAGTCAGGACACCTACACCGGGGAGCTGTTTTTT.

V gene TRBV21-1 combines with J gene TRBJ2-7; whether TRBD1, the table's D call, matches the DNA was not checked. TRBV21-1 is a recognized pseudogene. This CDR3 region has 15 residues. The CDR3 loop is CASSKWTGFDYEQYF. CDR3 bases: TGTGCCAGCAGCAAATGGACAGGGTTTGACTACGAGCAGTACTTC.

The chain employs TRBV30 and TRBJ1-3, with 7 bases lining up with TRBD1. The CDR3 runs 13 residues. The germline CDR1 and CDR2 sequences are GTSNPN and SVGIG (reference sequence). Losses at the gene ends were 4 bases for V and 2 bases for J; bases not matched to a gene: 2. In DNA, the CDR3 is TGTGCCTGGAATGACAGGGCTGGAAACACCATATATTTT. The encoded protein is CAWNDRAGNTIYF.

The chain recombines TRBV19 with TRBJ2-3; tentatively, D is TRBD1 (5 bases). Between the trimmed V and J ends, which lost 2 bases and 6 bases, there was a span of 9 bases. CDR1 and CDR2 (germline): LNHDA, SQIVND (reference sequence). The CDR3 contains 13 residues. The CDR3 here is CASSIKAGDTQYF. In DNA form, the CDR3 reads TGTGCCAGTAGTATAAAAGCAGGGGATACGCAGTATTTT.

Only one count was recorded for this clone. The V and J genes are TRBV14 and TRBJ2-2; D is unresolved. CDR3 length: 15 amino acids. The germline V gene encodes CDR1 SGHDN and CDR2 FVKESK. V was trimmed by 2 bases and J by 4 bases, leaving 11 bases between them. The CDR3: CASSQLVTATGELFF. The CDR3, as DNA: TGTGCCAGCAGCCAATTAGTAACAGCCACCGGGGAGCTGTTTTTT.

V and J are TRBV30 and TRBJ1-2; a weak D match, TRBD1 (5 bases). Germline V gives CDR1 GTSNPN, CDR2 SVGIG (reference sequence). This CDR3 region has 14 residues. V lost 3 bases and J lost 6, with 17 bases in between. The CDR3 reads CAWSAKGPLHGYTF. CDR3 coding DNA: TGTGCCTGGAGCGCAAAGGGGCCCCTTCATGGCTACACCTTC.

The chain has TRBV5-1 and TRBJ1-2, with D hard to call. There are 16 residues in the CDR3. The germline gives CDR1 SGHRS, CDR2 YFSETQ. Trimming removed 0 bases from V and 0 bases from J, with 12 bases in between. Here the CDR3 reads CASSLGERRSNYGYTF. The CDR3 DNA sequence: TGCGCCAGCAGCTTGGGGGAGAGACGGTCTAACTATGGCTACACCTTC. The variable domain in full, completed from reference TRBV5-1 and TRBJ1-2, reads KAGVTQTPRYLIKTRGQQVTLSCSPISGHRSVSWYQQTPGQGLQFLFEYFSETQRNKGNFPGRFSGRQFSNSRSEMNVSTLELGDSALYLCASSLGERRSNYGYTFGSGTRLTVV.

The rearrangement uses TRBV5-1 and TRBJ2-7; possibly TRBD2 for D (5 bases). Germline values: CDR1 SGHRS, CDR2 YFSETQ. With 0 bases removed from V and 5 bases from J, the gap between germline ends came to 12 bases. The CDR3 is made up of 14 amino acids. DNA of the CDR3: TGCGCCAGCAGCTTGGTTCCGGGATCCAACGAGCAGTACTTC. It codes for CASSLVPGSNEQYF.

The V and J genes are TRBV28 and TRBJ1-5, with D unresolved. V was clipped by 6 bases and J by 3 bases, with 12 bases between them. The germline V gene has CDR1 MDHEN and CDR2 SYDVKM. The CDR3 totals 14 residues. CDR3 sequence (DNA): TGTGCCAGCAGGAGTGGGCCGAACAATCAGCCCCAGCATTTT. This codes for CASRSGPNNQPQHF.

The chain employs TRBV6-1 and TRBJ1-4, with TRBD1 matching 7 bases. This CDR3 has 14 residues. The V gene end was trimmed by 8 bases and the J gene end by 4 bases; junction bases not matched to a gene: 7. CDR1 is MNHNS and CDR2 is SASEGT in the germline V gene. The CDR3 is CASSGNRGNEKLFF. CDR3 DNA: TGTGCCAGCTCCGGGAACAGGGGTAATGAAAAACTGTTTTTT.

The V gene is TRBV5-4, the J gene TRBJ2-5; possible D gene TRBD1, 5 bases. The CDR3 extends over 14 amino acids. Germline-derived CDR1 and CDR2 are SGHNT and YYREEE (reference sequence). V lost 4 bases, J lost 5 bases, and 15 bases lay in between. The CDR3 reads CASSVGRGTETQYF. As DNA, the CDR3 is TGTGCCAGCAGCGTGGGAAGGGGCACTGAGACCCAGTACTTC.

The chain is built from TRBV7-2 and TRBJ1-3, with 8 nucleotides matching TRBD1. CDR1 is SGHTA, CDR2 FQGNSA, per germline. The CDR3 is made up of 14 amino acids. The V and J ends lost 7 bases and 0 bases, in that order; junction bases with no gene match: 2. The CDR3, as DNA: TGTGCCAGCACCGGACAGGGCTCTGGAAACACCATATATTTT. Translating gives CASTGQGSGNTIYF.

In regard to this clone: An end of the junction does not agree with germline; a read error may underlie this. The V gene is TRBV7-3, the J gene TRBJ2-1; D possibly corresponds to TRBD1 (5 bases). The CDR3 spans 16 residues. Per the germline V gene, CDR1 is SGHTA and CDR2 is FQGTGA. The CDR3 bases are TGTGCCAGCAGGTTAAGGGGCAGTCCGCCCGGATTTGAGCAGTTCTTC. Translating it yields CASRLRGSPPGFEQFF.

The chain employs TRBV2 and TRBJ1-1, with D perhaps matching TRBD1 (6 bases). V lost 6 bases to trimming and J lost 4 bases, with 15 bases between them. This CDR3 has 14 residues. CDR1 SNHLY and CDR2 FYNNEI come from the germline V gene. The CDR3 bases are TGTGCCAGCAGAGATTACAGGGACCCCACTGAAGCTTTCTTT. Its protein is CASRDYRDPTEAFF.

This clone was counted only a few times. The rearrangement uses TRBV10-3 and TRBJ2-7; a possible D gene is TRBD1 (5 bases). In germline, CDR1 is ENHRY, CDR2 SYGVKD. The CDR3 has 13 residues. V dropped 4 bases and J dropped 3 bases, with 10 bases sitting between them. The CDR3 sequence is CAISGDSLYEQYF. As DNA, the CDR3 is TGTGCCATCAGTGGAGACAGCCTCTACGAGCAGTACTTC.

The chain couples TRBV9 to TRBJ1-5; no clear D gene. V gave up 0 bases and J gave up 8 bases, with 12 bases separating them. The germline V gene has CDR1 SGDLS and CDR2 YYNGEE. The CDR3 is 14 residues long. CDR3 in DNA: TGTGCCAGCAGCGTAGGGAATAGGGAGGAGCCCCAGCATTTT. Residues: CASSVGNREEPQHF.

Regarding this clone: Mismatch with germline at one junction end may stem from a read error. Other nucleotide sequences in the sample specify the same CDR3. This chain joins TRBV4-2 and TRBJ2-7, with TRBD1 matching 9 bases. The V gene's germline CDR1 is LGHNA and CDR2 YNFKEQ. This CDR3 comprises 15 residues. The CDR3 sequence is CASSQQHGQGYEQYF. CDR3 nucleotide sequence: TGTGCCAGCAGCCAACAGCATGGACAGGGGTACGAGCAATACTTC.